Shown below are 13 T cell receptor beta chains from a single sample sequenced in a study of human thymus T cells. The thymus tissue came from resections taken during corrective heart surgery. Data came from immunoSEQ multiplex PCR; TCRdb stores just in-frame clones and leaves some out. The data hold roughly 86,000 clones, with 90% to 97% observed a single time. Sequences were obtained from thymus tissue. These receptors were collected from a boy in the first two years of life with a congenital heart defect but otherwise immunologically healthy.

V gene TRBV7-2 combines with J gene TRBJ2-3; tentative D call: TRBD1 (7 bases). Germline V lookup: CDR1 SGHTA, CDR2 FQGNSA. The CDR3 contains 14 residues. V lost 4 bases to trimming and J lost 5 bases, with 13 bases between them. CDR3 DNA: TGTGCCAGCAGCTGTTCGCAGGGGGGAGATACGCAGTATTTT. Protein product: CASSCSQGGDTQYF.

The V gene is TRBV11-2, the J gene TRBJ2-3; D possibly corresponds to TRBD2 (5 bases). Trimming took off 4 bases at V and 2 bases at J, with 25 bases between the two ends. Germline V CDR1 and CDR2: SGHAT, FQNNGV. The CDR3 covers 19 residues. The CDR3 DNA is TGTGCCAGCAGCTGCCCGAAAAGCGGTCGCGACGAAACCACAGATACGCAGTATTTT. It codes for CASSCPKSGRDETTDTQYF.

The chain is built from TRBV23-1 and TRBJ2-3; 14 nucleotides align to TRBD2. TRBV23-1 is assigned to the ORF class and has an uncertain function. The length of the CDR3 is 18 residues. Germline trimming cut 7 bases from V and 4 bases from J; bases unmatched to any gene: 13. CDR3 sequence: CASTGLAGDENRADTQYF. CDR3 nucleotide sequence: TGCGCCAGCACGGGACTAGCGGGAGATGAGAACCGGGCAGATACGCAGTATTTT.

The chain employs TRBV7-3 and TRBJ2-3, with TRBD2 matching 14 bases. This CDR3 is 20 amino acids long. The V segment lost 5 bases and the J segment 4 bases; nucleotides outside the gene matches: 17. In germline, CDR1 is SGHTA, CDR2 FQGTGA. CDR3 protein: CASSPNLGTSGGEGPDTQYF. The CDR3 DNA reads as TGTGCCAGCAGCCCAAACCTGGGGACTAGCGGGGGCGAGGGCCCAGATACGCAGTATTTT.

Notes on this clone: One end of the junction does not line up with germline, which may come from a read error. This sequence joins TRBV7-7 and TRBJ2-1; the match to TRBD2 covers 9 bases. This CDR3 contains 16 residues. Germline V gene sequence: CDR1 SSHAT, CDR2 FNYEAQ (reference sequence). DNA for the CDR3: TGTGCTAGCAGCTTAGCGATAGCGGGAGTATCGAATGAGCAGTTCTTC. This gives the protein CASSLAIAGVSNEQFF.

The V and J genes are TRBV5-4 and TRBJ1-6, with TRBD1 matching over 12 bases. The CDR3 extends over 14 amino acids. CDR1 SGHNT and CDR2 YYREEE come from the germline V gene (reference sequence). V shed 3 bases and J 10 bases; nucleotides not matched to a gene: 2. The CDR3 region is CASSWGQGASPLHF. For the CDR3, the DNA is TGTGCCAGCAGCTGGGGACAGGGGGCCTCACCCCTCCACTTT.

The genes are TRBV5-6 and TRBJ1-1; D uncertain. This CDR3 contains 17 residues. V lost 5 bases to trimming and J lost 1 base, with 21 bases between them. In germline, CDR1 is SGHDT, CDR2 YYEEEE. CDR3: CASSLPQPRPENTEAFF. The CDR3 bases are TGTGCCAGCAGTTTACCCCAGCCCCGACCGGAGAACACTGAAGCTTTCTTT.

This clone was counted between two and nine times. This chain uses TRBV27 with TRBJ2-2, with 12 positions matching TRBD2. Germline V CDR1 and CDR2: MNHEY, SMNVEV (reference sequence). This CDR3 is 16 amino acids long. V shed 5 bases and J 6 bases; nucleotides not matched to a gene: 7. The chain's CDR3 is CASSPGLAGRPGELFF. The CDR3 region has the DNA TGTGCCAGCAGTCCCGGACTAGCGGGGCGACCCGGGGAGCTGTTTTTT.

CDR3 bases: TGTGCCAGCAGTCACCACAGGGGGAGTCGGACTGAAGCTTTCTTT. Translating it yields CASSHHRGSRTEAFF. The chain employs TRBV6-5 and TRBJ1-1; 8 nucleotides agree with TRBD1. This CDR3 spans 15 amino acids. V shed 5 bases and J 5 bases; nucleotides not matched to a gene: 10. Germline-derived CDR1 and CDR2 are MNHEY and SVGAGI.

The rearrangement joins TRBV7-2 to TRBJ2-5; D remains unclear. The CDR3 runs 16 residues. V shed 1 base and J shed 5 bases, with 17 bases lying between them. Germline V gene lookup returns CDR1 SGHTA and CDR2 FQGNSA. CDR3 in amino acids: CASSLEVSAIGETQYF. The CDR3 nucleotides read TGTGCCAGCAGCTTAGAGGTCAGCGCAATTGGGGAGACCCAGTACTTC. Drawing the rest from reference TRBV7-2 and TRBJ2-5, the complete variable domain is GAGVSQSPSNKVTEKGKDVELRCDPISGHTALYWYRQSLGQGLEFLIYFQGNSAPDKSGLPSDRFSAERTGGSVSTLTIQRTQQEDSAVYLCASSLEVSAIGETQYFGPGTRLLVL.

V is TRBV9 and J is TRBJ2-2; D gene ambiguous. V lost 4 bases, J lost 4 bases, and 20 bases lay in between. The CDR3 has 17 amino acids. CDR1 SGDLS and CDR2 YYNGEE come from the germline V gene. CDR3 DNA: TGTGCCAGCAGCTCTACCTCCGGGCCGACTGCCACCGGGGAGCTGTTTTTT. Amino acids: CASSSTSGPTATGELFF.

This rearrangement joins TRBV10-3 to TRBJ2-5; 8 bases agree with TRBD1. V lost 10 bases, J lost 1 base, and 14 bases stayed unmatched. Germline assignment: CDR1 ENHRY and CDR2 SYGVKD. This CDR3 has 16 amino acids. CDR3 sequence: CATRSPKDRAQETQYF. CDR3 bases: TGTGCCACCCGATCACCGAAGGACAGGGCCCAAGAGACCCAGTACTTC.

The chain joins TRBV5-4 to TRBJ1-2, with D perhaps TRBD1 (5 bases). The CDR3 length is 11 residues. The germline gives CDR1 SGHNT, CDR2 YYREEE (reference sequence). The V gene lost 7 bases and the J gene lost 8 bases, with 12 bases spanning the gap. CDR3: CASGDGAGYTF. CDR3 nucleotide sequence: TGTGCCAGCGGTGATGGGGCCGGCTACACCTTC.